This TCR beta chain was identified in a study of blood T cell repertoires in COVID-19. Study-level background: The United States, Italy and Spain supplied acute and convalescent COVID-19 samples. PBMCs, B-cell-depleted T cells, or T cells were the source of the cDNA or gDNA that made up the material.

How the authors handled the data: Estimation of nucleated cell counts relied on the amplification of reference gene primers. Method: immunoSEQ multiplex PCR; TCRdb's copy keeps in-frame clones and lacks some. The DNA gave D and trimming, while V, J and clone size come from that table. The sample contains 160,000 or so clones, 82% of which appear only once. This CDR3 region has 15 residues. Between the trimmed V and J ends, which lost 0 bases and 6 bases, there was a span of 12 bases. The germline V gene has CDR1 MNHEY and CDR2 SVGAGI. The TCR comes from a woman in her 70s with acute or convalescent COVID-19. What was sequenced was peripheral blood. The V and J genes are TRBV6-5 and TRBJ1-5; no definite D call. The DNA of the CDR3 is TGTGCCAGCAGTTACTCGATAGAGGTCAGTCAGCCCCAGCATTTT. This sequence encodes CASSYSIEVSQPQHF.